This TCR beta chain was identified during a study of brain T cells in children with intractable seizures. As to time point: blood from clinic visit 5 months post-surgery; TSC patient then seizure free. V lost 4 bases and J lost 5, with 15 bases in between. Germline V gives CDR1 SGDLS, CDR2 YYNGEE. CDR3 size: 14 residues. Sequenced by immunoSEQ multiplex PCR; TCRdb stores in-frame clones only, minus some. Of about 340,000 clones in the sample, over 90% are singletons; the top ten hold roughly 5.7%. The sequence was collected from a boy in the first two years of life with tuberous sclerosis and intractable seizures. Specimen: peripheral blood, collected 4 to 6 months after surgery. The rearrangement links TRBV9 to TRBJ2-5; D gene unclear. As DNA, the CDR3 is TGTGCCAGCAGCCACCCCCGGTTTCCCGAGACCCAGTACTTC. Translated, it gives CASSHPRFPETQYF.